Below are 25 T cell receptor beta chains sequenced from a single sample in a study of T cell responses to AZD1222 COVID-19 vaccine (dated by TCRdb to the early 2020s). The method was the immunoSEQ multiplex PCR assay. The source is immuneACCESS, and TCRdb retained only in-frame sequences with V and J called. Part of the clones is not carried over; for the studies checked, unresolved V genes explain less than half of this, and the remainder is unexplained. The sample yields roughly 140,000 clones; approximately 92% were counted once. The ten most abundant clones make up over 1.5% of the sample. Interpreted using the paper, the time point label stands for: baseline before first vaccination. Source: peripheral blood, taken on day 0 of AZD1222 vaccination. The source is an adult in good health.

The V and J genes are TRBV9 and TRBJ2-7; D is perhaps TRBD1 or TRBD2 (5 bases each). Germline loops: CDR1 SGDLS, CDR2 YYNGEE. The CDR3 contains 14 residues. V lost 0 bases to trimming and J lost 3 bases, with 10 bases between them. CDR3 sequence reads: CASSVGGANYEQYF. DNA for the CDR3: TGTGCCAGCAGCGTAGGAGGGGCTAACTACGAGCAGTACTTC.

This sequence joins TRBV28 and TRBJ1-5, with 9 bases that match TRBD1. The V gene's germline CDR1 is MDHEN and CDR2 SYDVKM. The V and J ends lost 4 bases and 9 bases, in that order; junction bases with no gene match: 10. The CDR3 extends over 15 amino acids. CDR3 sequence reads: CASSYAGTGTWPQHF. The CDR3 bases are TGTGCCAGCAGTTACGCCGGGACAGGGACCTGGCCCCAGCATTTT.

This clone was seen a few times. This chain links TRBV5-1 with TRBJ1-5; D unresolved. The V gene's germline CDR1 is SGHRS and CDR2 YFSETQ. The CDR3 sequence is 16 residues long. Between the trimmed V and J ends, which lost 4 bases and 1 base, there was a span of 15 bases. The CDR3 DNA reads TGCGCCAGCAGCGCATGGCCCAGCGAAAGCAATCAGCCCCAGCATTTT. Translated, it gives CASSAWPSESNQPQHF.

The chain joins TRBV18 to TRBJ1-1, with 7 bases matching TRBD1. The germline gives CDR1 KGHSH, CDR2 LQKENI. J gave up 4 bases and V 3 bases, and 8 bases lay outside the gene matches. The CDR3 spans 15 residues. CDR3 nucleotide sequence: TGTGCCAGCTCACCGGTCACGACAGGGTTCACTGAAGCTTTCTTT. Its protein product is CASSPVTTGFTEAFF. Full variable domain (remainder filled in from reference TRBV18 and TRBJ1-1): NAGVMQNPRHLVRRRGQEARLRCSPMKGHSHVYWYRQLPEEGLKFMVYLQKENIIDESGMPKERFSAEFPKEGPSILRIQQVVRGDSAAYFCASSPVTTGFTEAFFGQGTRLTVV.

In regard to this clone: One end of the junction varies from germline; a read error may be responsible. This chain uses TRBV7-8 with TRBJ1-4; D possibly corresponds to TRBD1 (6 bases). The CDR3 is 16 amino acids. CDR1 is SGHVS, CDR2 FQNEAQ, per germline. CDR3 nucleotide sequence: TGTGCCAGCAGCTTAGCGGCTGGGACAACAAATGAAAAACTGTTTTTT. It yields the protein CASSLAAGTTNEKLFF.

The chain uses TRBV5-1 and TRBJ1-2, with 10 bases identical to TRBD1. CDR1 and CDR2 from the germline V gene are SGHRS and YFSETQ. The CDR3 consists of 15 residues. V lost 3 bases, J lost 9 bases, and 11 bases stayed unmatched. The CDR3 nucleotides read TGCGCCAGCAGCTCGTCCCGGGACAGGGGCGAAAGCTACACCTTC. As protein: CASSSSRDRGESYTF.

The chain combines TRBV5-6 with TRBJ1-2, with D tentatively TRBD1 (6 bases). Germline assignment: CDR1 SGHDT and CDR2 YYEEEE. V was clipped by 4 bases and J by 8 bases, with 12 bases between them. There are 12 residues in the CDR3. The CDR3 loop is CASSPRTEGYTF. In nucleotides, the CDR3 is TGTGCCAGCAGCCCCAGGACAGAAGGCTACACCTTC.

The chain carries TRBV28 and TRBJ1-1; TRBD1 matches at 8 bases. This CDR3 is built from 19 residues. With 3 bases clipped from V and 1 base from J, the junction kept 16 bases outside the gene matches. CDR1 is MDHEN, CDR2 SYDVKM, per germline. DNA of the CDR3: TGTGCCAGCAGTTTGTCGATACAGGGGGTTTCGTCCCCGAACACTGAAGCTTTCTTT. This codes for CASSLSIQGVSSPNTEAFF.

The chain has TRBV30 and TRBJ2-3, with TRBD2 matching 8 bases. CDR3 length equals 20 residues. Germline loops: CDR1 GTSNPN, CDR2 SVGIG (reference sequence). The V segment lost 0 bases and the J segment 1 base; nucleotides outside the gene matches: 18. As DNA, the CDR3 is TGTGCCTGGAGTGTATACTGGGGGGATAGCGGGGAGGAGCGCACAGATACGCAGTATTTT. Its translation is CAWSVYWGDSGEERTDTQYF.

This rearrangement joins TRBV24-1 to TRBJ1-5; weak D call: TRBD1 (6 bases). Germline loops: CDR1 KGHDR, CDR2 SFDVKD. The CDR3 extends over 14 amino acids. V dropped 4 bases and J dropped 2 bases, with 8 bases sitting between them. The CDR3 sequence: CATSDSGGNQPQHF. CDR3 bases: TGTGCCACCAGTGACTCAGGGGGCAATCAGCCCCAGCATTTT.

The chain is built from TRBV28 and TRBJ2-1; D call uncertain. Trimming pared 2 bases from V and 14 bases from J, leaving 13 bases between. The germline V gene has CDR1 MDHEN and CDR2 SYDVKM. The CDR3 sequence is 12 residues long. CDR3 bases: TGTGCCAGCAGTTTACCACCCCAGTCGAAGTTCTTC. Its translation is CASSLPPQSKFF.

The CDR3, as DNA: TGTGCCAGCTCACCATCCTGGGCTCAAGGCTACACCTTC. Amino acids: CASSPSWAQGYTF. The chain couples TRBV18 to TRBJ1-2; D is uncertain. The CDR3 consists of 13 residues. The V gene's germline CDR1 is KGHSH and CDR2 LQKENI. Trimming stripped 2 bases from V and 8 bases from J, with 12 bases between.

V is TRBV2 and J is TRBJ1-4; no reliable D call. CDR1 is SNHLY, CDR2 FYNNEI, per germline. This CDR3 contains 12 residues. The germline V and J ends were trimmed by 6 bases and 7 bases, with 9 bases remaining between them. Here the CDR3 reads CASRLGGEKLFF. In nucleotides, the CDR3 is TGTGCCAGCAGGTTAGGCGGTGAAAAACTGTTTTTT.

The chain joins TRBV6-1 to TRBJ2-3, with TRBD2 matching over 7 bases. Per germline, CDR1 MNHNS and CDR2 SASEGT. Losses at the gene ends were 1 base for V and 6 bases for J; bases not matched to a gene: 13. This CDR3 has 17 amino acids. The CDR3 DNA follows: TGTGCCAGCAGTGAAGACAAGGGACTGGGGACTATGGATACGCAGTATTTT. Translated, it gives CASSEDKGLGTMDTQYF.

The chain has TRBV7-2 and TRBJ2-2; D is unclear. Germline values: CDR1 SGHTA, CDR2 FQGNSA. The V and J ends lost 1 base and 1 base respectively, with 4 bases between them. This CDR3 has 14 residues. The CDR3 nucleotides read TGTGCCAGCAGCTTAGACTGGAACACCGGGGAGCTGTTTTTT. It specifies CASSLDWNTGELFF.

Notes on this clone: The CDR3 does not end in the conserved phenylalanine or tryptophan, so this is likely a read error. It is unclear where the CDR3 begins or ends on the DNA, so no DNA is shown, and the CDR3 is as TCRdb lists it. The V gene is TRBV6-5, the J gene TRBJ1-1. The germline V gene has CDR1 MNHEY and CDR2 SVGAGI. The CDR3 has 12 amino acids, counting both end residues. The chain's CDR3 is CASSTLTGTQEL.

The rearrangement joins TRBV20-1 to TRBJ1-1; D is perhaps TRBD1 (5 bases). This CDR3 has 11 residues. Per germline, CDR1 DFQATT and CDR2 SNEGSKA (reference sequence). CDR3 protein: CSTLPGTEAFF. The CDR3, as DNA: TGCAGCACTCTACCAGGGACTGAAGCTTTCTTT.

The chain employs TRBV12-3 or TRBV12-4 and TRBJ2-1, with a weak D call TRBD1 (5 bases). V lost 6 bases, J lost 10 bases, and 10 bases lay in between. The CDR3 is 11 residues long. CDR3 in DNA: TGTGCCAGCAGCAGGGTCGGAGAGCAGTTCTTC. This gives the protein CASSRVGEQFF.

The CDR3 reads CASSPPIIYSSYNEQFF. The CDR3 nucleotides are TGTGCCAGCTCACCACCTATAATTTATAGCTCCTACAATGAGCAGTTCTTC. The V gene is TRBV18, the J gene TRBJ2-1; D is unresolved. The V and J ends lost 0 bases and 0 bases respectively, with 12 bases between them. Germline CDR1 is KGHSH and CDR2 is LQKENI. The length of the CDR3 is 17 residues. Variable domain in full (rest from reference TRBV18 and TRBJ2-1): NAGVMQNPRHLVRRRGQEARLRCSPMKGHSHVYWYRQLPEEGLKFMVYLQKENIIDESGMPKERFSAEFPKEGPSILRIQQVVRGDSAAYFCASSPPIIYSSYNEQFFGPGTRLTVL.

The chain couples TRBV6-1 to TRBJ1-1; D uncertain. Germline V gene sequence: CDR1 MNHNS, CDR2 SASEGT. CDR3 size: 13 residues. Trimming removed 3 bases from V and 4 bases from J, with 9 bases in between. CDR3 in amino acids: CASSDSSSTEAFF. The CDR3, as DNA: TGTGCCAGCAGTGATTCAAGTAGCACTGAAGCTTTCTTT.

The J gene is TRBJ1-4, the V gene TRBV18; weak D call: TRBD1 (5 bases). Germline values: CDR1 KGHSH, CDR2 LQKENI. The CDR3 runs 16 residues. V lost 3 bases to trimming and J lost 2 bases, with 13 bases between them. CDR3 in amino acids: CASSPTQWGTNEKLFF. The DNA of the CDR3 is TGTGCCAGCTCACCGACACAATGGGGGACTAATGAAAAACTGTTTTTT.

The chain carries TRBV5-6 and TRBJ2-1; D may correspond to TRBD1 or TRBD2 (5 bases each). The V end lost 4 bases, the J end lost 1 base, and 9 bases lay between the germline ends. The CDR3 runs 14 residues. Germline CDR1 SGHDT, CDR2 YYEEEE. The CDR3 nucleotides are TGTGCCAGCAGCCGGGGACGATCCTACAATGAGCAGTTCTTC. Encoded protein: CASSRGRSYNEQFF.

The rearrangement uses TRBV5-1 and TRBJ2-2; 8 bases match TRBD2. The CDR3 has 17 amino acids. V lost 0 bases and J lost 3; bases outside the gene matches: 7. In germline, CDR1 is SGHRS, CDR2 YFSETQ. The CDR3, as DNA: TGCGCCAGCAGCTTGGCGGGAGGGGCTTGGGACACCGGGGAGCTGTTTTTT. Amino acids: CASSLAGGAWDTGELFF.

Comments on this clone: This same CDR3 is encoded by further DNA sequences in the sample. This rearrangement joins TRBV5-1 to TRBJ1-4; D gene uncertain. The CDR3 runs 15 residues. V gave up 0 bases and J gave up 0 bases, with 6 bases separating them. Germline CDR1 and CDR2: SGHRS and YFSETQ. CDR3 in amino acids: CASSLGSATNEKLFF. The CDR3 coding sequence is TGCGCCAGCAGCTTGGGCAGTGCAACTAATGAAAAACTGTTTTTT.

The chain links TRBV5-5 to TRBJ2-3; D not resolved. This CDR3 has 14 amino acids. Germline values: CDR1 SGHKS, CDR2 YYEKEE (reference sequence). Trimming removed 0 bases at V and 2 bases at J, with 7 bases between. As DNA, the CDR3 is TGTGCCAGCAGCTTGGATTGGGACACAGATACGCAGTATTTT. Translated: CASSLDWDTDTQYF.